What follows describes a single T cell receptor (beta chain). The antigen is undetermined. Sequencing was performed with immunoSEQ multiplex PCR; in TCRdb, only in-frame clones are kept and a portion is missing. The data contain roughly 200,000 clones, just over 85% of them seen just once; the ten biggest clones take up 6% to 8.5%. The sample belongs to a study of T cell responses to AZD1222 COVID-19 vaccine. About the research overall: The study pooled second doses at about 4 or about 12 weeks. Study-level results: At baseline, seropositivity was found in only a handful of AZD1222 recipients. Mapped onto spike, vaccine-associated CD4 TCRs spanned it and were dominant at 160-218 and 743-854. Targeting of unmutated variant regions was reportedly seen in nearly half of spike-specific TCRs.

Germline loops: CDR1 SGHNT, CDR2 YYREEE (reference sequence). The CDR3 spans 15 residues. The V end was cut by 0 bases, the J end by 0 bases, with 9 bases between. The source of this sequence is an adult in good health. Sequenced here: peripheral blood, sampled on day 0 of AZD1222 vaccination. This sequence joins TRBV5-4 and TRBJ1-1; TRBD1 might be the D (5 bases). The CDR3 here is CASSLEAGLNTEAFF. CDR3 DNA: TGTGCCAGCAGCTTGGAGGCAGGGTTGAACACTGAAGCTTTCTTT.